The 17 T cell receptor beta chains reported below all come from one sample, sequenced in a study of chemoradiotherapy in HPV16-positive cancers. Sequenced by immunoSEQ multiplex PCR; TCRdb stores in-frame clones only, minus some. The sample lists roughly 20,000 clones; approximately 84% were seen once. This sample comprised blood, obtained from a patient who underwent chemoradiotherapy. These receptors all stem from a human donor with HPV-associated anogenital cancer.

This chain joins TRBV5-1 and TRBJ2-7; possibly TRBD1 or TRBD2 for D (6 bases each). This CDR3 comprises 16 residues. Germline assignment: CDR1 SGHRS and CDR2 YFSETQ. Deletions cut 2 bases from V and 2 bases from J, with 17 bases between. CDR3 region: CASSLATGKRAYEQYF. For the CDR3, the DNA is TGCGCCAGCAGCTTAGCCACAGGGAAGCGGGCCTACGAGCAGTACTTC.

The chain couples TRBV6-1 to TRBJ2-7, with D perhaps matching TRBD2 (5 bases). CDR1 MNHNS and CDR2 SASEGT come from the germline V gene. The CDR3 has 14 residues. Trimming took 5 bases from V and 2 from J, leaving 13 bases between them. The DNA for the CDR3 is TGTGCCAGCAGTAGGACTGAGCTGACCTACGAGCAGTACTTC. This translates into CASSRTELTYEQYF.

This chain uses TRBV19 with TRBJ2-1, with TRBD2 matching over 7 bases. The CDR3 is 11 residues long. Unmatched junction bases numbered 6, after V lost 10 bases and J lost 9 bases. Germline V CDR1 and CDR2: LNHDA, SQIVND (reference sequence). The CDR3 sequence is CATRSGGEQFF. In DNA form, the CDR3 reads TGTGCCACTCGATCGGGGGGTGAGCAGTTCTTC.

The chain carries TRBV6-5 and TRBJ1-2; the D gene is possibly TRBD1 (6 bases). Trimming took off 3 bases at V and 7 bases at J, with 15 bases between the two ends. CDR3 length: 14 amino acids. Germline loops: CDR1 MNHEY, CDR2 SVGAGI. Written as DNA, the CDR3 is TGTGCCAGCAGTTATGCCCAGACAGGTTCTGGCTACACCTTC. Residues: CASSYAQTGSGYTF.

This clone was seen a single time. This chain connects TRBV7-9 to TRBJ2-3, with 7 bases matching TRBD2. Germline V gene lookup returns CDR1 SEHNR and CDR2 FQNEAQ (reference sequence). V dropped 5 bases and J dropped 6; count of bases not matched to a gene: 8. The CDR3 sequence is 14 residues long. The DNA of the CDR3 is TGTGCCAGCAGCCCCGCCCGGGGGGACGATACGCAGTATTTT. Amino acids: CASSPARGDDTQYF.

This chain uses TRBV19 with TRBJ1-1; 9 bases map to TRBD1. Trimming removed 7 bases from V and 1 base from J; junction bases left unmatched: 7. CDR1 is LNHDA and CDR2 is SQIVND in the germline V gene (reference sequence). This CDR3 comprises 15 residues. The CDR3 coding sequence is TGTGCCAGTAACCCAACAGGGGGCCCGAACACTGAAGCTTTCTTT. It specifies CASNPTGGPNTEAFF.

J is TRBJ1-1 and V is TRBV7-9; D not resolved. This CDR3 has 16 residues. Germline V gene lookup returns CDR1 SEHNR and CDR2 FQNEAQ (reference sequence). V was cut by 2 bases and J by 1 base, with 14 bases left in between. The CDR3: CASSLSMGRKNTEAFF. CDR3 nucleotides: TGTGCCAGCAGCTTATCAATGGGCAGGAAGAACACTGAAGCTTTCTTT.

The chain combines TRBV9 with TRBJ2-2, with a weak D call TRBD2 (5 bases). The V gene's germline CDR1 is SGDLS and CDR2 YYNGEE. Between the trimmed V and J ends, which lost 4 bases and 6 bases, there was a span of 13 bases. The CDR3 is 14 amino acids. CDR3 protein: CASSPHPGAGELFF. The DNA of the CDR3 is TGTGCCAGCAGCCCCCACCCCGGGGCCGGGGAGCTGTTTTTT.

The chain is built from TRBV18 and TRBJ1-1, with 8 bases that match TRBD1. Germline-derived CDR1 and CDR2 are KGHSH and LQKENI. The CDR3 loop spans 16 amino acids. Germline trimming cut 5 bases from V and 0 bases from J; bases unmatched to any gene: 8. As DNA, the CDR3 is TGTGCCAGCTCAAGGGACAGGATCGTTATGAACACTGAAGCTTTCTTT. It specifies CASSRDRIVMNTEAFF.

V is TRBV19 and J is TRBJ1-6; tentative D call: TRBD1 (5 bases). This CDR3 spans 15 amino acids. Per the germline V gene, CDR1 is LNHDA and CDR2 is SQIVND (reference sequence). The V and J ends lost 1 base and 8 bases respectively, with 12 bases between them. For the CDR3, the DNA is TGTGCCAGTAGTATAGGAAATACAGGTGATTCACCCCTCCACTTT. Residues: CASSIGNTGDSPLHF.

V gene TRBV29-1 combines with J gene TRBJ2-7, with 7 bases identical to TRBD1. CDR1 and CDR2 from the germline V gene are SQVTM and ANQGSEA. The CDR3 runs 12 residues. V lost 7 bases and J lost 2; bases outside the gene matches: 5. The CDR3 DNA is TGCAGCGCCCTGACAGGGACCTACGAGCAGTACTTC. This encodes CSALTGTYEQYF.

The J gene is TRBJ1-6, the V gene TRBV2; D remains ambiguous. Trimming left V 4 bases short and J 7 bases short, with 11 bases between. This CDR3 is built from 14 residues. Germline V gives CDR1 SNHLY, CDR2 FYNNEI. CDR3 region: CASSVRTENSPLHF. CDR3 DNA sequence: TGTGCCAGCAGTGTTCGGACGGAAAATTCACCCCTCCACTTT.

In the case of this clone: This specimen includes other DNA sequences encoding the same CDR3. The chain carries TRBV18 and TRBJ1-2; 8 bases are a match to TRBD1. CDR3 length equals 13 residues. J gave up 5 bases and V 2 bases, and 1 base lay outside the gene matches. Germline CDR1 KGHSH, CDR2 LQKENI. CDR3 bases: TGTGCCAGCTCACCAACAGGGGGATATGGCTACACCTTC. Translated: CASSPTGGYGYTF. The whole variable domain, filled in from reference TRBV18 and TRBJ1-2, reads NAGVMQNPRHLVRRRGQEARLRCSPMKGHSHVYWYRQLPEEGLKFMVYLQKENIIDESGMPKERFSAEFPKEGPSILRIQQVVRGDSAAYFCASSPTGGYGYTFGSGTRLTVV.

J is TRBJ1-2 and V is TRBV4-2; 8 bases map to TRBD1. The V gene's germline CDR1 is LGHNA and CDR2 YNFKEQ. The V and J ends lost 8 bases and 5 bases, in that order; junction bases with no gene match: 7. The CDR3 covers 13 residues. DNA of the CDR3: TGTGCCAGCTGGGGACAGGACAAATATGGCTACACCTTC. Encoded protein: CASWGQDKYGYTF.

The J gene is TRBJ2-7, the V gene TRBV4-2; 12 bases fit TRBD2. This CDR3 is 16 amino acids long. Germline V gene lookup returns CDR1 LGHNA and CDR2 YNFKEQ. Trimming removed 9 bases from V and 6 bases from J; junction bases left unmatched: 15. This chain's CDR3 is CARRPLAGGLRCEQYF. The CDR3 nucleotides read TGTGCCAGACGCCCTCTAGCGGGGGGGCTAAGATGCGAGCAGTACTTC.

The chain couples TRBV14 to TRBJ2-3; no clear D gene. The V end lost 1 base, the J end lost 5 bases, and 4 bases lay between the germline ends. The V gene's germline CDR1 is SGHDN and CDR2 FVKESK. This CDR3 has 12 amino acids. CDR3 sequence reads: CASSQGRDTQYF. In nucleotides, the CDR3 is TGTGCCAGCAGCCAAGGGAGAGATACGCAGTATTTT.

A single count supports this clone. The V call is TRBV27, the J call TRBJ2-4; D unclear. This CDR3 comprises 14 residues. Per germline, CDR1 MNHEY and CDR2 SMNVEV (reference sequence). V lost 5 bases and J lost 10, with 18 bases in between. The CDR3 here is CASSNGASGLIQYF. For the CDR3, the DNA is TGTGCCAGCAGTAACGGCGCCTCGGGTTTGATTCAGTACTTC.